The 30 T cell receptor beta chains below come from one sample, sequenced in a study of cytomegalovirus exposure and HLA in healthy donors. PCR involved 60 Vbeta and 13 Jbeta primers. Clones were sequenced by immunoSEQ multiplex PCR, and TCRdb holds only the in-frame ones, with some missing. The sample consists of 95,000 to 150,000 clones, roughly 80% of them appearing once. Sequenced: PBMCs. Source of these receptors: a female donor in good health and CMV-seropositive.

The V call is TRBV11-3, the J call TRBJ2-3; 11 nucleotides agree with TRBD1. J was trimmed by 1 base and V by 4 bases; bases with no gene match: 4. Germline CDR1 reads SGHNT; CDR2 reads YENEEA. CDR3 length: 16 amino acids. The CDR3 nucleotides read TGTGCCAGCAGCTCCGGACAGGGGGCCCGCACAGATACGCAGTATTTT. It specifies CASSSGQGARTDTQYF. Full variable domain (rest looked up from reference TRBV11-3 and TRBJ2-3): EAGVVQSPRYKIIEKKQPVAFWCNPISGHNTLYWYLQNLGQGPELLIRYENEEAVDDSQLPKDRFSAERLKGVDSTLKIQPAELGDSAVYLCASSSGQGARTDTQYFGPGTRLTVL.

The count of this clone is one. The rearrangement joins TRBV21-1 to TRBJ2-2; TRBD1 was called by the table and not checked on the DNA. TRBV21-1 corresponds to a pseudogene. This CDR3 has 14 amino acids. CDR3 nucleotide sequence: TGTGCCAGCAGCGACAGGCAAAACACCGGGGAGCTGTTTTTT. Protein product: CASSDRQNTGELFF.

The V gene is TRBV4-1, the J gene TRBJ1-1; tentative D call: TRBD1 (5 bases). The CDR3 is made up of 13 amino acids. V dropped 0 bases and J dropped 7 bases, with 9 bases sitting between them. Germline V lookup: CDR1 MGHRA, CDR2 YSYEKL. The CDR3: CASSQDRGNEAFF. For the CDR3, the DNA is TGCGCCAGCAGCCAAGATCGGGGGAATGAAGCTTTCTTT.

The chain employs TRBV2 and TRBJ2-5; weak D call: TRBD2 (7 bases). The CDR3 loop spans 12 amino acids. Germline V gene sequence: CDR1 SNHLY, CDR2 FYNNEI. Trimming pared 8 bases from V and 7 bases from J, leaving 14 bases between. The CDR3 reads CASGGGGGTQYF. CDR3 nucleotides: TGTGCCAGCGGGGGAGGGGGAGGGACCCAGTACTTC.

This clone has more than one count but fewer than ten. The J gene is TRBJ2-6, the V gene TRBV5-1, with unresolved D. Germline V gene lookup returns CDR1 SGHRS and CDR2 YFSETQ. CDR3 size: 16 residues. V dropped 1 base and J dropped 0 bases, with 8 bases sitting between them. The CDR3, as DNA: TGCGCCAGCAGCTTGATCCCAGACTCTGGGGCCAACGTCCTGACTTTC. Translation gives CASSLIPDSGANVLTF.

The V call is TRBV18, the J call TRBJ1-3; D remains unclear. This CDR3 spans 15 amino acids. Germline CDR1 reads KGHSH; CDR2 reads LQKENI. V lost 3 bases, J lost 2 bases, and 11 bases lay in between. The CDR3 coding sequence is TGTGCCAGCTCACCCGGTATGTTGACTGGAAACACCATATATTTT. Encoded protein: CASSPGMLTGNTIYF. The variable domain in full, with the rest retrieved from reference TRBV18 and TRBJ1-3, is NAGVMQNPRHLVRRRGQEARLRCSPMKGHSHVYWYRQLPEEGLKFMVYLQKENIIDESGMPKERFSAEFPKEGPSILRIQQVVRGDSAAYFCASSPGMLTGNTIYFGEGSWLTVV.

This rearrangement joins TRBV5-1 to TRBJ1-2; TRBD1 aligns across 7 bases. Unmatched junction bases numbered 10, after V lost 3 bases and J lost 2 bases. The CDR3 runs 16 residues. Looked up from germline, CDR1 is SGHRS and CDR2 is YFSETQ. Written as DNA, the CDR3 is TGCGCCAGCAGCTGGGGGGCGACAGGGCTGAACTATGGCTACACCTTC. Translating it yields CASSWGATGLNYGYTF.

Comments on this clone: The junction departs from germline at one end; a sequencing error may be responsible. The chain links TRBV6-5 to TRBJ2-7; no definite D call. The CDR3 spans 14 residues. Germline CDR1 and CDR2: MNHEY and SVGAGI. The CDR3 protein is CAASESLFYYEQYF. The CDR3 nucleotides are TGCGCGGCCAGTGAGAGTCTTTTTTACTACGAGCAGTACTTC.

This sequence joins TRBV10-3 and TRBJ1-5; possible D gene TRBD1, 6 bases. Trimming stripped 6 bases from V and 7 bases from J, with 16 bases between. CDR1 is ENHRY and CDR2 is SYGVKD in the germline V gene. The CDR3 runs to 14 residues. This chain's CDR3 is CAISEGGVGQPQHF. In nucleotides, the CDR3 is TGTGCCATCAGCGAGGGGGGGGTCGGGCAGCCCCAGCATTTT.

The chain carries TRBV11-2 and TRBJ2-3, with TRBD2 as a possible D gene (6 bases). The CDR3 totals 15 residues. V was pared by 0 bases and J by 3 bases, with 10 bases between. The V gene's germline CDR1 is SGHAT and CDR2 FQNNGV. The CDR3 loop reads CASSLETSGTDTQYF. The DNA of the CDR3 is TGTGCCAGCAGCTTAGAGACTAGTGGGACAGATACGCAGTATTTT.

This rearrangement joins TRBV7-9 to TRBJ1-2; 7 positions agree with TRBD1. With 5 bases clipped from V and 5 bases from J, the junction kept 2 bases outside the gene matches. The CDR3 covers 12 residues. Germline V gene lookup returns CDR1 SEHNR and CDR2 FQNEAQ (reference sequence). The CDR3 is CASSQTGYGYTF. CDR3 coding DNA: TGTGCCAGCAGCCAGACAGGGTATGGCTACACCTTC.

V is TRBV5-1 and J is TRBJ2-3; TRBD2 is a possible D gene (7 bases). Germline CDR1 and CDR2: SGHRS and YFSETQ. The CDR3 length is 16 residues. V lost 3 bases, J lost 0 bases, and 14 bases lay in between. The CDR3 is CASSSGGRASTDTQYF. The CDR3 DNA reads as TGCGCCAGCAGCTCGGGGGGCAGGGCTAGCACAGATACGCAGTATTTT.

V usage is TRBV27 and J usage is TRBJ1-2, with a weak D call TRBD1 (5 bases). Per the germline V gene, CDR1 is MNHEY and CDR2 is SMNVEV (reference sequence). Trimming cost V 5 bases and J 4 bases, with 20 bases left between them. The CDR3 contains 16 residues. The CDR3 is CASSPTFGGEFYGYTF. The CDR3 nucleotides read TGTGCCAGCAGTCCAACTTTTGGGGGGGAGTTCTATGGCTACACCTTC.

The chain carries TRBV11-1 and TRBJ2-2; 15 bases align to TRBD2. J was trimmed by 5 bases and V by 5 bases; bases with no gene match: 3. This CDR3 comprises 16 residues. The germline CDR1 and CDR2 sequences are SGHAT and FQDESV (reference sequence). CDR3 sequence: CASSGGLAGGTGELFF. The CDR3 DNA reads as TGTGCCAGCAGCGGGGGACTAGCGGGGGGAACCGGGGAGCTGTTTTTT.

The chain is built from TRBV30 and TRBJ1-1; the match to TRBD1 covers 8 bases. The germline V gene has CDR1 GTSNPN and CDR2 SVGIG (reference sequence). J gave up 6 bases and V 4 bases, and 4 bases lay outside the gene matches. The CDR3 contains 12 residues. Written as DNA, the CDR3 is TGTGCCTGGAACAGGGGGTACGCTGAAGCTTTCTTT. Its translation: CAWNRGYAEAFF.

The rearrangement uses TRBV6-6 and TRBJ1-2; a possible D gene is TRBD1 (6 bases). V was trimmed by 0 bases and J by 6 bases, leaving 14 bases between them. This CDR3 has 15 amino acids. Germline V gene sequence: CDR1 MNHNY, CDR2 SVGAGI (reference sequence). This chain's CDR3 is CASSYSRGGLNGYTF. In DNA form, the CDR3 reads TGTGCCAGCAGTTACTCCCGAGGGGGTTTGAATGGCTACACCTTC.

The gene calls are TRBV6-1 and TRBJ1-5; D gene ambiguous. Trimming took off 8 bases at V and 6 bases at J, with 11 bases between the two ends. Germline V gene sequence: CDR1 MNHNS, CDR2 SASEGT. The CDR3 has 12 residues. CDR3 sequence reads: CASDSPSQPQHF. CDR3 DNA: TGTGCCAGCGACTCCCCTAGTCAGCCCCAGCATTTT.

The chain combines TRBV30 with TRBJ2-5, with 12 bases fitting TRBD2. The CDR3 length is 14 residues. Germline CDR1 and CDR2: GTSNPN and SVGIG (reference sequence). V lost 4 bases and J lost 7; bases outside the gene matches: 7. The CDR3 sequence: CAWTSGGALGTQYF. CDR3 sequence (DNA): TGTGCCTGGACTAGCGGGGGGGCCTTAGGGACCCAGTACTTC.

This rearrangement joins TRBV2 to TRBJ2-5, with a weak D call TRBD1 (6 bases). Germline V gene sequence: CDR1 SNHLY, CDR2 FYNNEI. This CDR3 comprises 13 residues. Trimming removed 6 bases at V and 3 bases at J, with 11 bases between. This CDR3 reads CASRGQSKETQYF. In nucleotides, the CDR3 is TGTGCCAGCAGAGGACAGTCTAAAGAGACCCAGTACTTC.

This clone was seen a single time. The chain is built from TRBV30 and TRBJ2-1, with D possibly being TRBD1 (5 bases). Germline V gene lookup returns CDR1 GTSNPN and CDR2 SVGIG (reference sequence). Trimming cost V 8 bases and J 2 bases, with 7 bases left between them. The length of the CDR3 is 11 residues. In nucleotides, the CDR3 is TGTGCCAGGGGTCCCTACAATGAGCAGTTCTTC. This sequence encodes CARGPYNEQFF.

The table lists this clone with a count of one. CDR3 protein: CASSQDGLNYEQYF. Here the CDR3 DNA reads TGCGCCAGCAGCCAAGATGGACTCAACTACGAGCAGTACTTC. The chain uses TRBV4-1 and TRBJ2-7; perhaps TRBD2 as D (5 bases). Between the trimmed V and J ends, which lost 0 bases and 3 bases, there was a span of 9 bases. The CDR3 is 14 residues long. Germline V gives CDR1 MGHRA, CDR2 YSYEKL.

The chain has TRBV19 and TRBJ2-7, with a weak D call TRBD2 (6 bases). CDR1 and CDR2 (germline): LNHDA, SQIVND (reference sequence). The CDR3 has 14 amino acids. V lost 4 bases and J lost 0, with 10 bases in between. The CDR3 protein is CASSSGVPSYEQYF. The CDR3 nucleotides are TGTGCCAGTAGTAGCGGGGTCCCCTCCTACGAGCAGTACTTC.

The chain is built from TRBV5-1 and TRBJ2-2, with D uncertain. CDR1 and CDR2 from the germline V gene are SGHRS and YFSETQ. The V end lost 0 bases, the J end lost 3 bases, and 15 bases lay between the germline ends. This CDR3 is built from 17 residues. CDR3 sequence (DNA): TGCGCCAGCAGCTTGGAAGCCCAGGCCCACGACACCGGGGAGCTGTTTTTT. Translated, it gives CASSLEAQAHDTGELFF.

The CDR3 region is CASTPTSGVGTQYF. The CDR3 nucleotides read TGTGCCAGCACCCCGACTAGCGGGGTGGGGACCCAGTACTTC. This sequence joins TRBV6-1 and TRBJ2-5, with 11 bases aligning to TRBD2. The germline V gene encodes CDR1 MNHNS and CDR2 SASEGT. V lost 7 bases to trimming and J lost 7 bases; unmatched junction nucleotides: 8. The CDR3 totals 14 residues.

The chain has TRBV6-1 and TRBJ1-4; TRBD1 matches 8 bases. The trim removed 4 bases at V and 8 bases at J, leaving 9 bases unmatched. CDR1 is MNHNS and CDR2 is SASEGT in the germline V gene. The CDR3 runs 15 residues. The DNA for the CDR3 is TGTGCCAGCAGTGGGTCGACAGGGGCTCGCGAAAAACTGTTTTTT. This encodes CASSGSTGAREKLFF.

With regard to this clone: Compared with germline, one end of the junction differs, possibly owing to a read error. The chain is built from TRBV5-1 and TRBJ2-7; 9 nucleotides match TRBD1. The CDR3 has 14 amino acids. In germline, CDR1 is SGHRS, CDR2 YFSETQ. The CDR3 DNA follows: TGCGCCAGCAGCCCTGGGACAGGGTCTGGGAAGGGGGACTTC. This encodes CASSPGTGSGKGDF.

V and J are TRBV2 and TRBJ1-2; 7 nucleotides line up with TRBD1. Per germline, CDR1 SNHLY and CDR2 FYNNEI. V shed 7 bases, J shed 0 bases, and the junction held 8 bases outside the gene matches. CDR3 length: 15 residues. CDR3 protein: CASTTAGQTNYGYTF. In nucleotides, the CDR3 is TGTGCCAGCACCACCGCGGGACAGACTAACTATGGCTACACCTTC. Based on the CDR3 plus reference TRBV2 and TRBJ1-2, the full variable domain is EPEVTQTPSHQVTQMGQEVILRCVPISNHLYFYWYRQILGQKVEFLVSFYNNEISEKSEIFDDQFSVERPDGSNFTLKIRSTKLEDSAMYFCASTTAGQTNYGYTFGSGTRLTVV.

The chain has TRBV15 and TRBJ1-1; 7 nucleotides match TRBD1. CDR3 length equals 15 residues. Unmatched junction bases numbered 6, after V lost 2 bases and J lost 3 bases. The V gene's germline CDR1 is LNHNV and CDR2 YYDKDF (reference sequence). The CDR3 sequence is CATSRHRQGDTEAFF. CDR3 bases: TGTGCCACCAGCAGACACAGACAGGGCGACACTGAAGCTTTCTTT.

The chain has TRBV20-1 and TRBJ1-2; a weak D match, TRBD1 (5 bases). This CDR3 has 10 amino acids. CDR1 and CDR2 from the germline V gene are DFQATT and SNEGSKA (reference sequence). CDR3: CQGGNYGYTF. In nucleotides, the CDR3 is TGCCAGGGCGGCAACTATGGCTACACCTTC.

The genes are TRBV27 and TRBJ2-3; no clear D. V gave up 3 bases and J gave up 0 bases, with 10 bases separating them. CDR1 and CDR2 from the germline V gene are MNHEY and SMNVEV (reference sequence). This CDR3 has 15 amino acids. The CDR3 is CASSFYSRSTDTQYF. The DNA for the CDR3 is TGTGCCAGCAGTTTCTACAGCAGAAGCACAGATACGCAGTATTTT.